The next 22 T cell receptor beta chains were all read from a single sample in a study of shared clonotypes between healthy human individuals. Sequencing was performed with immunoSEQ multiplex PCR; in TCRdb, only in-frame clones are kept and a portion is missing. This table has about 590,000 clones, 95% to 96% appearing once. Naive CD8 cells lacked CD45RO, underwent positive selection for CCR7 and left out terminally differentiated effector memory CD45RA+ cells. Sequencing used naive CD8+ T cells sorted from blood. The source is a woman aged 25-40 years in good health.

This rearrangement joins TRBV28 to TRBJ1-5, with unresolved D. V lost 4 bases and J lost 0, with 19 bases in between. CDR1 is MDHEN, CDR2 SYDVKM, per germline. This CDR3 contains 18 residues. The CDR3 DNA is TGTGCCAGCAGTTCTTATAGACGATCGGAATATAGCAATCAGCCCCAGCATTTT. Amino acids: CASSSYRRSEYSNQPQHF.

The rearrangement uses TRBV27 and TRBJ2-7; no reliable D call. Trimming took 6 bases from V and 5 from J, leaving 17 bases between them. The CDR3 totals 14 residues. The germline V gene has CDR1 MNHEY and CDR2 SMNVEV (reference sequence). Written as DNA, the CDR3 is TGTGCCAGCAGAACCTCCGGGTCGCCGGACGAGCAGTACTTC. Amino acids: CASRTSGSPDEQYF.

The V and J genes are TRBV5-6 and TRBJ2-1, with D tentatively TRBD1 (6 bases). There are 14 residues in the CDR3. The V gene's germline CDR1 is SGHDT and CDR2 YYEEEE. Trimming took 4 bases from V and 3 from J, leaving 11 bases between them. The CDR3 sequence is CASSGDRIYNEQFF. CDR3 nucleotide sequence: TGTGCCAGCAGCGGCGACAGGATCTACAATGAGCAGTTCTTC.

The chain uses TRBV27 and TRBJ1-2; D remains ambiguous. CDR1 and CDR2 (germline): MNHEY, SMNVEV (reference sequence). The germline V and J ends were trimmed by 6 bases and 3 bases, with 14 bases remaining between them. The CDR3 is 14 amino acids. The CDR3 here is CASRKNPGDYGYTF. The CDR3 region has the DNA TGTGCCAGCAGAAAAAATCCAGGAGACTATGGCTACACCTTC.

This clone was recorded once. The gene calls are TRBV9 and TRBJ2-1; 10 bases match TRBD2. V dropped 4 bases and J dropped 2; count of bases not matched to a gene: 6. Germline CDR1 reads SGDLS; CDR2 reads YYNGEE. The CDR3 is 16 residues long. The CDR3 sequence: CASSSRLAGAYNEQFF. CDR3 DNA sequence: TGTGCCAGCAGCTCTAGACTAGCGGGCGCCTACAATGAGCAGTTCTTC.

Here the CDR3 reads CAWSETVNTGELFF. The DNA of the CDR3 is TGTGCCTGGAGTGAAACAGTGAACACCGGGGAGCTGTTTTTT. J is TRBJ2-2 and V is TRBV30; D uncertain. The V gene's germline CDR1 is GTSNPN and CDR2 SVGIG (reference sequence). V shed 1 base and J shed 1 base, with 7 bases lying between them. This CDR3 region has 14 residues. Full variable domain (remainder filled in from reference TRBV30 and TRBJ2-2): SQTIHQWPATLVQPVGSPLSLECTVEGTSNPNLYWYRQAAGRGLQLLFYSVGIGQISSEVPQNLSASRPQDRQFILSSKKLLLSDSGFYLCAWSETVNTGELFFGEGSRLTVL.

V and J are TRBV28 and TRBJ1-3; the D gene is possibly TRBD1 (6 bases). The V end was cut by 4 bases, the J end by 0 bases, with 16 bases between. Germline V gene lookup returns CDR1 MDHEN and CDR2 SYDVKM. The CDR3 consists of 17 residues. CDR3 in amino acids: CASSSFGQSDSGNTIYF. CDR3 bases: TGTGCCAGCAGTTCCTTTGGACAGTCCGACTCTGGAAACACCATATATTTT.

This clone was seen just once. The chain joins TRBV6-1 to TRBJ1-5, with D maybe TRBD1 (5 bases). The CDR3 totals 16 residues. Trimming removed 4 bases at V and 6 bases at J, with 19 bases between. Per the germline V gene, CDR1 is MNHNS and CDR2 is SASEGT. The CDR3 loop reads CASSALGPLAGQPQHF. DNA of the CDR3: TGTGCCAGCAGTGCTTTGGGGCCCCTGGCGGGTCAGCCCCAGCATTTT.

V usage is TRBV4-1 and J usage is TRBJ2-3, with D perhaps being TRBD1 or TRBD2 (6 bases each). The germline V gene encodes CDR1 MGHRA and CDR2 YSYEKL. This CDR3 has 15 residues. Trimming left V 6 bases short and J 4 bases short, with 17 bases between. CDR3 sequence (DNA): TGCGCCAGCAGACCTAGCGAGGGGGGTCCAGATACGCAGTATTTT. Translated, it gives CASRPSEGGPDTQYF.

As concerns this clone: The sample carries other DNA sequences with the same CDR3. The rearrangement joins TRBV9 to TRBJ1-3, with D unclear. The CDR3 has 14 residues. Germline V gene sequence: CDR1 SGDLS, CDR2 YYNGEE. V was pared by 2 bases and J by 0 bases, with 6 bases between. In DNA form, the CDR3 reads TGTGCCAGCAGCGTGGCGGGCTCTGGAAACACCATATATTTT. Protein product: CASSVAGSGNTIYF.

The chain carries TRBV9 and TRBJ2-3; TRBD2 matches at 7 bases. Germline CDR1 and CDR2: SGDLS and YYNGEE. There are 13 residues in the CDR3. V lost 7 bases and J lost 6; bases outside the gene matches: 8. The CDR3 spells CASGGEGPDTQYF. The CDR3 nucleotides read TGTGCCAGCGGGGGGGAAGGACCCGATACGCAGTATTTT.

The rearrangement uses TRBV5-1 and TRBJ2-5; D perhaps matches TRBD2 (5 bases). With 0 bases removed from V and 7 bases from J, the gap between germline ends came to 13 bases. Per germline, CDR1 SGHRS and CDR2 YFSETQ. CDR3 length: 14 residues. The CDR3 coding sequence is TGCGCCAGCAGCTTGGAGGACTCCACCGGGACCCAGTACTTC. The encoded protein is CASSLEDSTGTQYF.

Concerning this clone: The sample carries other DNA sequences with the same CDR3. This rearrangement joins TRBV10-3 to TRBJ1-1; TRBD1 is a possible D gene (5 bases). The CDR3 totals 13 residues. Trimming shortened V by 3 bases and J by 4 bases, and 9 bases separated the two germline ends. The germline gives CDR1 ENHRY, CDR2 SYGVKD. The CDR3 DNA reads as TGTGCCATCAGTGATGGGGGTGGCACTGAAGCTTTCTTT. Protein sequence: CAISDGGGTEAFF.

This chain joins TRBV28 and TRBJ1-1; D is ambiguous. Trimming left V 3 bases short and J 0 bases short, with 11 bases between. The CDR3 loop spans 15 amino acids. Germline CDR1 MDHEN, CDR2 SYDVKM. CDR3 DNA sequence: TGTGCCAGCAGTTTCCACCGGGGATTGAACACTGAAGCTTTCTTT. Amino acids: CASSFHRGLNTEAFF.

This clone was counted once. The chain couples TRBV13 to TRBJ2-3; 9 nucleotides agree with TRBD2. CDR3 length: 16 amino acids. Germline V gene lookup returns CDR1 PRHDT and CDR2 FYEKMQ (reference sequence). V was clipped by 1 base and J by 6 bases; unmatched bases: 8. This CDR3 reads CASSLVREGESDTQYF. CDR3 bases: TGTGCCAGCAGCTTAGTGCGGGAGGGAGAGTCGGATACGCAGTATTTT.

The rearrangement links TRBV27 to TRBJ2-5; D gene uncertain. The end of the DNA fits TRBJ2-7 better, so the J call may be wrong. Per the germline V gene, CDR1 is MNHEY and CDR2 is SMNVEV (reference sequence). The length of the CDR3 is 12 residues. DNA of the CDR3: TGTGCCAGCGGTGTGGGGACCTACGAGCAGTACTTC. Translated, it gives CASGVGTYEQYF.

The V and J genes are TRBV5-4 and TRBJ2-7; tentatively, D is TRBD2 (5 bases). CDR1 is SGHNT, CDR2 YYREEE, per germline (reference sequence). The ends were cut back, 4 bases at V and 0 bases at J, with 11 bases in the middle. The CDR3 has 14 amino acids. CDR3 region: CASSQWESSYEQYF. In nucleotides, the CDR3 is TGTGCCAGCAGCCAGTGGGAGAGCTCCTACGAGCAGTACTTC.

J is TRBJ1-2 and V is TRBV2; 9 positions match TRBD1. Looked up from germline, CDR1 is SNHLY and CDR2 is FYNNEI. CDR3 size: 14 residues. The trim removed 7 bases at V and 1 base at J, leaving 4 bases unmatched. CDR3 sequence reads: CASTPGQGNYGYTF. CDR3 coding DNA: TGTGCCAGCACCCCGGGACAGGGTAACTATGGCTACACCTTC.

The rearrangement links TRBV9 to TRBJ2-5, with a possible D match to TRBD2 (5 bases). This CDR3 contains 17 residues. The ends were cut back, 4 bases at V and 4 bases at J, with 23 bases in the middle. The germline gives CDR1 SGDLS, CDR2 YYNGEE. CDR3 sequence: CASSPVSDPLGRETQYF. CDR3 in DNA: TGTGCCAGCAGCCCGGTTAGCGACCCATTGGGGAGAGAGACCCAGTACTTC. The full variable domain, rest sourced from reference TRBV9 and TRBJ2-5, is DSGVTQTPKHLITATGQRVTLRCSPRSGDLSVYWYQQSLDQGLQFLIQYYNGEERAKGNILERFSAQQFPDLHSELNLSSLELGDSALYFCASSPVSDPLGRETQYFGPGTRLLVL.

Here the CDR3 reads CASSFGGRALYEQYF. The CDR3 nucleotides read TGTGCCAGCAGCTTCGGCGGGAGGGCCCTATACGAGCAGTACTTC. The rearrangement links TRBV7-8 to TRBJ2-7; TRBD2 aligns across 9 bases. This CDR3 is 15 amino acids long. V shed 3 bases and J 4 bases; nucleotides not matched to a gene: 7. Germline V gives CDR1 SGHVS, CDR2 FQNEAQ.

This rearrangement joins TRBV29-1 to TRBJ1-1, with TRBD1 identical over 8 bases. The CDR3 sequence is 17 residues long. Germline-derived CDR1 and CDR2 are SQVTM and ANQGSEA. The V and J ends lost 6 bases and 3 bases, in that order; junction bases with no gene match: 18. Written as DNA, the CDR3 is TGCAGCGTGGAATGGGGCAGGGGGCCGATTCGGGACACTGAAGCTTTCTTT. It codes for CSVEWGRGPIRDTEAFF.

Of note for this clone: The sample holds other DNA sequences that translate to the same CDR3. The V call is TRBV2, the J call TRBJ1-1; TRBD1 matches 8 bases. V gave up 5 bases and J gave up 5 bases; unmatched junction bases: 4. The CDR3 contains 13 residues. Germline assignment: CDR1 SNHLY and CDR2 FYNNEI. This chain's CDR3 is CASSYGQGTEAFF. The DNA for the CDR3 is TGTGCCAGCAGTTACGGACAGGGTACTGAAGCTTTCTTT.